This TCR beta chain was recorded in a study of shared clonotypes between healthy human individuals (TCRdb year 2020). A note on the overall study: A couple of women and a few men aged 18 to 49 years were included in the cohort. For each donor, three plates each were used for CD4 naive and CD4 memory, two plates were used for CD8 naive, and one plate was used for CD8 memory. The study deeply sequenced blood TCR repertoires of five healthy adults to estimate repertoire size and the extent of clonotype sharing between individuals. To increase sequencing depth and limit assay-specific biases, different laboratories used diverse techniques to prepare libraries and sequence TCR repertoires. Between about 0.94 and 10 billion PBMCs per donor were obtained by leukapheresis. Broad study findings and their caveats: Clonotypes shared by all four sorted-subset donors showed higher generation probabilities than non-shared clonotypes. Larger estimated clonotype richness was generally found for naive subsets than for memory subsets. Sharing across several donors was observed for 4.5% to 6.5% of naive CD4, 3% to 3.5% of naive CD8, roughly 2.4% of memory CD4, and less than 0.45% of memory CD8 clonotypes. Only blood was sampled, and tissue TCR repertoires likely differ from those in blood. Rarefaction of sorted-subset datasets indicated incomplete sequencing despite the large sequencing depth. Because the study included a small number of donors, the genetic and exposure-history diversity represented was limited. Pairwise subsampling led to the expectation that sequencing depth would affect the degree of clonotype sharing among donors.

The donors were healthy, HIV-negative adults with no recently reported acute infections or vaccinations. Only Caucasian adults living in Nashville, Tennessee, USA were represented among the donors. CD4+ T cells were enriched by magnetic negative selection; naive cells were then positively selected on CD45RA, and the negative fraction formed the memory subset. Blood was obtained by leukapheresis, after which PBMCs were separated by Ficoll-Histopaque density gradient centrifugation and cryopreserved in liquid nitrogen vapor phase. Analytical flow cytometry was used to check the purity and quantity of every magnetically sorted T cell population. From each sorted fraction, genomic DNA was isolated and quantified by UV absorbance on a Nanodrop 2000c. On this clone: This receptor's antigen is unknown. No qualities accompany the bases; no much larger clone lies one base away.

Using the deep immunoSEQ assay, TCR CDR3 regions were amplified from genomic DNA by multiplex PCR. Genomic DNA extracted from each cell subset was distributed evenly over all wells of several immunoSEQ 96-well plates, and each plate served as one replicate. Each replicate PCR for sorted subsets received about 210 ng genomic DNA, equal to about 30,000 T cell genomes. Purified libraries were measured with a Qubit 3.0 fluorometer, size-checked on a Bioanalyzer 2100, and measured again with the KAPA Library Quantification kit. Each immunoSEQ 96-well plate was sequenced on its own single-read 150-cycle Illumina NextSeq 550 flow cell. As for how the authors treated the data: The immunoSEQ output contained only junctional sequences without quality scores, so filtering could not match that applied to full-length reads. Sequences were annotated with PyIR, a Python wrapper for IgBLAST v1.9, and V/J genes and CDR3 were assigned using IMGT germline references. Reads were filtered out if the reads had weak V/J assignments (E-value above 1e-6), no CDR3, stop codons, out-of-frame junctions, or ambiguous translated residues. V3J clonotypes were defined by identical inferred V gene, J gene, and CDR3 amino acid sequence. The percentage overlap between two repertoires was calculated by dividing the number of shared unique clonotypes by the size of the smaller repertoire. RTK rarefaction, the Chao1 estimator, and Recon v2.1 estimates of unobserved clonotypes were used to assess repertoire richness. Generation probabilities were computed with OLGA for all TCRbeta clonotypes obtained by the gDNA method from several donors. TCRdb limited this immuneACCESS table to in-frame rearrangements with V and J called. A share of clones is missing; checked studies link under half to unresolved V genes, and the rest is unexplained. D and trimming were read from the DNA, whereas the V and J calls and clone size are those reported in that table. This sample holds a few million clones; 85% to 95% were observed only once. The ten largest account for 0.39% of the sample.

The CDR3 sequence holds 16 residues, the cysteine and phenylalanine included. The CDR3 DNA has 48 bases and is translated from base 1. The CDR1 and CDR2 encoded by the germline V gene are MDHEN and SYDVKM. V lost 2 bases and J lost 1 base; the stretch between them is 12 bases long. Sequences were obtained from naive CD4+ T cells from PBMCs. The cell subset or site label for this specimen denotes: CD45RA+ positively selected. In this chain, TRBV28 is recombined with TRBJ1-5, and possibly TRBD1, on 5 matching bases. This receptor was identified in a man aged 18-30 years in good health. Some clones in this sample may be carry-over from other donors' samples. The CDR3 here reads CASSLRQGVSNQPQHF. The DNA sequence reads TGTGCCAGCAGTTTAAGGCAGGGAGTGAGCAATCAGCCCCAGCATTTT. Outside the CDR3, residues come from the reference TRBV28 and TRBJ1-5 proteins, so the full variable domain is: DVKVTQSSRYLVKRTGEKVFLECVQDMDHENMFWYRQDPGLGLRLIYFSYDVKMKEKGDIPEGYSVSREKKERFSLILESASTNQTSMYLCASSLRQGVSNQPQHFGDGTRLSIL.